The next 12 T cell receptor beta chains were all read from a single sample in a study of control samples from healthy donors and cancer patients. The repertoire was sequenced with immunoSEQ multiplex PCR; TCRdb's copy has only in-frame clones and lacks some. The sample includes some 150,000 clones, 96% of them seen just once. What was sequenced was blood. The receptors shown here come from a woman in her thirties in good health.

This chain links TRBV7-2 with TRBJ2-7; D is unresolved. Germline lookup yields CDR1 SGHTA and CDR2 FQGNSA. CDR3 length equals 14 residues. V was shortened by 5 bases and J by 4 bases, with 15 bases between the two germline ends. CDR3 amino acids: CASSLRVHLYEQYF. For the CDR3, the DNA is TGTGCCAGCAGCCTCCGTGTACACCTTTACGAGCAGTACTTC. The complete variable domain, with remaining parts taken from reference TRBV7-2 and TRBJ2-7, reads GAGVSQSPSNKVTEKGKDVELRCDPISGHTALYWYRQSLGQGLEFLIYFQGNSAPDKSGLPSDRFSAERTGGSVSTLTIQRTQQEDSAVYLCASSLRVHLYEQYFGPGTRLTVT.

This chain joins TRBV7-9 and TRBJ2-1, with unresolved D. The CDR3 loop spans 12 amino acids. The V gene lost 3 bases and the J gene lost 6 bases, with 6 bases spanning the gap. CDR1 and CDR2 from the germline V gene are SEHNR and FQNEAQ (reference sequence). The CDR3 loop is CASSLASNEQFF. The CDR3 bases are TGTGCCAGCAGCTTGGCTTCCAATGAGCAGTTCTTC.

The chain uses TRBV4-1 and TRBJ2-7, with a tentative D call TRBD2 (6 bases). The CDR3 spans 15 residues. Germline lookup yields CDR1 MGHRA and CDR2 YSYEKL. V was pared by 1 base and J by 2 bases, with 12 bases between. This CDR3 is CASSQVEGLTYEQYF. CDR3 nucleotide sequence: TGCGCCAGCAGCCAAGTGGAGGGACTGACCTACGAGCAGTACTTC.

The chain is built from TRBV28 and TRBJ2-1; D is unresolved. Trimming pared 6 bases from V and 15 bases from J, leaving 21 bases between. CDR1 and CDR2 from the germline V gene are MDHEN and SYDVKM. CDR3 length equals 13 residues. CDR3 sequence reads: CASRTNSARPSFF. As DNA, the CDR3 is TGTGCCAGCAGGACAAACTCGGCACGTCCTTCGTTCTTC. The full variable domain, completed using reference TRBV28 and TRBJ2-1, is DVKVTQSSRYLVKRTGEKVFLECVQDMDHENMFWYRQDPGLGLRLIYFSYDVKMKEKGDIPEGYSVSREKKERFSLILESASTNQTSMYLCASRTNSARPSFFGPGTRLTVL.

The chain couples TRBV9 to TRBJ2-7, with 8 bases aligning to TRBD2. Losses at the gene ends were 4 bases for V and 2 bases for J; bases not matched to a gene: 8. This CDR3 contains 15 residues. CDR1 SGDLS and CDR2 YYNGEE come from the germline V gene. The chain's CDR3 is CASSIGTSLTYEQYF. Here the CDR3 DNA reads TGTGCCAGCAGCATCGGGACTAGTTTAACCTACGAGCAGTACTTC.

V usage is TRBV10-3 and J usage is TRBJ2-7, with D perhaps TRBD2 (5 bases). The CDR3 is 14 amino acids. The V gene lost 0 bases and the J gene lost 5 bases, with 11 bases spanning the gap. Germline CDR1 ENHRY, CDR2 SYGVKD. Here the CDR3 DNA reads TGTGCCATCAGTGAGTCGAGCGGTGGAAACGAGCAGTACTTC. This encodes CAISESSGGNEQYF.

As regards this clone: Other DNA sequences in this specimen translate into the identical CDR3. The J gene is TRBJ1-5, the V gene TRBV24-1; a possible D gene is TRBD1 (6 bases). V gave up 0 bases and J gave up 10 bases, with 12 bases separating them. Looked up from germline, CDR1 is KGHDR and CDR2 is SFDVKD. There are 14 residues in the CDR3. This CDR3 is CATSDLGGLGPQHF. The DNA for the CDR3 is TGTGCCACCAGTGATTTGGGGGGCTTAGGACCCCAGCATTTT.

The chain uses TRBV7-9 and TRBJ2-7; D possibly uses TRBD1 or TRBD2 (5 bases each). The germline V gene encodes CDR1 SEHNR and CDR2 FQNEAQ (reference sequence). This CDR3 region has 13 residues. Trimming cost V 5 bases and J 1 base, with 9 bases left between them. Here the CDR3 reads CASSTGASYEQYF. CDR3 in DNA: TGTGCCAGCAGCACCGGGGCATCCTACGAGCAGTACTTC.

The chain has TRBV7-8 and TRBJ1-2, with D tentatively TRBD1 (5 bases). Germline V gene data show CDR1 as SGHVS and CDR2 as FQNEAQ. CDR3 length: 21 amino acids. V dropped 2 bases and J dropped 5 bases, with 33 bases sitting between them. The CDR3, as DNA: TGTGCCAGCAGCTTATCTTATGGCTACCCATCTTCGAGCGGGACGGAGTATGGCTACACCTTC. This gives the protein CASSLSYGYPSSSGTEYGYTF.

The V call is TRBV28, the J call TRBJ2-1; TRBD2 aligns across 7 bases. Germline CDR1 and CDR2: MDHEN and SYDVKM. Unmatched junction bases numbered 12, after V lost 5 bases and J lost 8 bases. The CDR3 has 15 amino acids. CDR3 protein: CASSPRVGGKDEQFF. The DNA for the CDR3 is TGTGCCAGCAGTCCCAGGGTGGGGGGGAAAGATGAGCAGTTCTTC. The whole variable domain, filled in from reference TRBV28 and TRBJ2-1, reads DVKVTQSSRYLVKRTGEKVFLECVQDMDHENMFWYRQDPGLGLRLIYFSYDVKMKEKGDIPEGYSVSREKKERFSLILESASTNQTSMYLCASSPRVGGKDEQFFGPGTRLTVL.

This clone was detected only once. The CDR3 nucleotides read TGTGCCTGGAATAAGAATGAGCAGTTCTTC. The encoded protein is CAWNKNEQFF. V is TRBV30 and J is TRBJ2-1; D is unclear. CDR1 is GTSNPN and CDR2 is SVGIG in the germline V gene (reference sequence). CDR3 length: 10 residues. Trimming took 4 bases from V and 7 from J, leaving 5 bases between them.

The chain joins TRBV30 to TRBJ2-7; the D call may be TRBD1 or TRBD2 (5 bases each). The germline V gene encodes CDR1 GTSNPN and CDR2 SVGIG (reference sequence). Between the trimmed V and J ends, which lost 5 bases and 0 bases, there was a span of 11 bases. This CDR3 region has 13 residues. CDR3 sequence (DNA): TGTGCCTGGTCCGGGACGGACTCCTACGAGCAGTACTTC. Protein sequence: CAWSGTDSYEQYF.